This TCR beta chain stems from a study of spatial heterogeneity in lung cancer. Points from the study as a whole: For expanded intratumoral alpha and beta TCRs, counts tracked tumor mutation counts. Regional and ubiquitous nonsynonymous mutations were tracked by counts of regional and ubiquitous expanded TCRs, respectively.

TCRdb re-called the 5' RACE reads through MiXCR, storing one row per CDR3 protein. The table lists around 100,000 distinct CDR3 sequences, nearly 4.5% of them singletons. Losses at the gene ends were 3 bases for V and 6 bases for J; bases not matched to a gene: 5. This CDR3 is 14 amino acids long. Germline assignment: CDR1 SGHTA and CDR2 FQGNSA. The sample holds many counts of this clonotype. The target antigen is unknown. Time point meaning: sample taken at primary tumor resection. The donors were 70 or so patients with non-small cell lung cancer that was early-stage and untreated. Whole RNA, isolated from tumor, nontumor lung or frozen PBMC, was sequenced without prior sorting.

The rearrangement uses TRBV7-2 and TRBJ2-7, with 10 bases matching TRBD1. Sequenced material: lung tumor tissue, taken at surgery. This clonotype was sampled from a male donor with early-stage non-small cell lung cancer. CDR3 DNA sequence: TGTGCCAGCAGCTTCACCGGGACAGGGGTCGAGCAGTACTTC. This codes for CASSFTGTGVEQYF.